Sequencing of this T cell receptor beta chain was carried out in a study of technical replicates of blood from several donors. This clone was seen more than once but under ten times. CDR3 size: 13 residues. The V gene's germline CDR1 is LNHDA and CDR2 SQIVND (reference sequence). The V segment lost 10 bases and the J segment 0 bases; nucleotides outside the gene matches: 6. Clones were read by immunoSEQ multiplex PCR, and TCRdb kept only the in-frame ones, dropping some. The sample gives about 74,000 clones, about 89% of which show up once; 0.41% is in the top ten. The chain employs TRBV19 and TRBJ2-7; TRBD2 aligns across 7 bases. The sequence derives from a human donor in good health. The specimen sequenced was T cells isolated from PBMCs. The CDR3 coding sequence is TGTGCCACCGACGGGGGGAACTCCTACGAGCAGTACTTC. This encodes CATDGGNSYEQYF. Complete variable domain (other parts from reference TRBV19 and TRBJ2-7): DGGITQSPKYLFRKEGQNVTLSCEQNLNHDAMYWYRQDPGQGLRLIYYSQIVNDFQKGDIAEGYSVSREKKESFPLTVTSAQKNPTAFYLCATDGGNSYEQYFGPGTRLTVT.